The present entry profiles one TCR beta chain with its context. What it recognizes is unknown. TCR beta libraries were made by quantitative 5'-RACE with molecular barcodes. TCRdb re-analysed the 5' RACE reads in MiXCR, keeping a single row per CDR3 protein. This table has about 540,000 distinct CDR3 sequences, roughly 13% appearing once. This sample was taken from a study of CD8 T cells in ankylosing spondylitis. Study conclusions and caveats: Clones linked to disease were reported to show significant enrichment in matched ankylosing spondylitis synovial fluid. Earlier work had already found some motif variants in reactive arthritis synovial fluid and blood. Characteristic, it appeared, of ankylosing spondylitis blood was a TCR beta motif of roughly 8 highly homologous variants.

Germline CDR1 reads SNHLY; CDR2 reads FYNNEI. After removal of 5 bases from V and 5 bases from J, the junction contained 5 bases not matched to a gene. The CDR3 covers 15 residues. Sequencing was done on a sample of blood, either unsorted or a sorted T cell fraction (not recorded which). The chain combines TRBV2 with TRBJ2-7; 14 bases agree with TRBD2. This TCR derives from a male donor with ankylosing spondylitis. CDR3 sequence: CASSRGLAGVNEQYF. The DNA of the CDR3 is TGTGCCAGCAGTAGGGGACTAGCGGGAGTTAACGAGCAGTACTTC.